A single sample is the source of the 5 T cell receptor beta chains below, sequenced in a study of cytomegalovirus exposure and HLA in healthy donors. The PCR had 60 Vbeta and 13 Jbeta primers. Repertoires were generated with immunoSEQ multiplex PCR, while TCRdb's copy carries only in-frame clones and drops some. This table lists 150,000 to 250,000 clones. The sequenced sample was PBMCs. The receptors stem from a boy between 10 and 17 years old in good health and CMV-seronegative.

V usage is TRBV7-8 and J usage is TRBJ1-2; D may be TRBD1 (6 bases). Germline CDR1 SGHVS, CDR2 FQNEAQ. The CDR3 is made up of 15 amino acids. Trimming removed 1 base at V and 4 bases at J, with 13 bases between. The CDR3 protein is CASSLDQGLGYGYTF. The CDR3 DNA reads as TGTGCCAGCAGCTTAGATCAGGGGCTCGGCTATGGCTACACCTTC. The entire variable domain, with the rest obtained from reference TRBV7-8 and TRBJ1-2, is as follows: GAGVSQSPRYKVAKRGQDVALRCDPISGHVSLFWYQQALGQGPEFLTYFQNEAQLDKSGLPSDRFFAERPEGSVSTLKIQRTQQEDSAVYLCASSLDQGLGYGYTFGSGTRLTVV.

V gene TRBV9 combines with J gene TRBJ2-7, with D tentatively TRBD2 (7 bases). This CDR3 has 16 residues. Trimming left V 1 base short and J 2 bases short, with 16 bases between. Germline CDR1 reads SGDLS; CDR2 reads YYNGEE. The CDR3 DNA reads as TGTGCCAGCAGCGTAACGGAGGGGGGGTCTCCCTACGAGCAGTACTTC. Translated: CASSVTEGGSPYEQYF.

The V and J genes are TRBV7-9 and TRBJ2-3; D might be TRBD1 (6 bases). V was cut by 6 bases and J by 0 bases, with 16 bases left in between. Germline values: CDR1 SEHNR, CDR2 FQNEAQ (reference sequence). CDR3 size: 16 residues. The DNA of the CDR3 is TGTGCCAGCAGTCGCCCGGGACACCCTAGCACAGATACGCAGTATTTT. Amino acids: CASSRPGHPSTDTQYF.

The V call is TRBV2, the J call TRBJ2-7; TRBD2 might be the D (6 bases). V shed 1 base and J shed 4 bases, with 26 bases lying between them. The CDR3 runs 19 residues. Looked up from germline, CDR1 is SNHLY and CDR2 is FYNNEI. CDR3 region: CASSEGTLAAPGFGYEQYF. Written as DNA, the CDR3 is TGTGCCAGCAGTGAAGGCACTTTAGCGGCACCAGGGTTTGGGTACGAGCAGTACTTC.

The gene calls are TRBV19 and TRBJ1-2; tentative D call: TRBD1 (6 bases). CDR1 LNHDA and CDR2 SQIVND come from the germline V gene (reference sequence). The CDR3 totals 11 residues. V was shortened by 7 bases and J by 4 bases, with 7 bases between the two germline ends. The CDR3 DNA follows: TGTGCCAGTATGGACAGCTATGGCTACACCTTC. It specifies CASMDSYGYTF.